These T cell receptor beta chains were read from a single sample in a study of blood T cell repertoires in COVID-19. Sequenced by immunoSEQ multiplex PCR; TCRdb stores in-frame clones only, minus some. In the table there are about 220,000 clones, approximately 80% of which are singletons. The specimen sequenced was PBMCs or T cells enriched from blood (not recorded which). The receptor source for this set is a woman in her fifties or sixties who had recovered from COVID-19. CDR3s leave out the opening cysteine and the closing phenylalanine or tryptophan. Fields, in order: V gene, J gene, CDR3 protein.

TRBV4-2,TRBJ1-4,ASSQGTGREKLF
TRBV7-2,TRBJ1-1,ASSLLGLPNTEAF
TRBV19,TRBJ1-3,ASSTGGQGGGNTIY
TRBV4-1,TRBJ2-5,ASSPQDRGKETQY
TRBV18,TRBJ2-1,ASSPEGEGLYNEQF
TRBV21-1,TRBJ1-2,ASSTRTGGSYGYT
TRBV7-7,TRBJ2-2,ASSLAAGGNGELF
TRBV19,TRBJ2-7,ASSTRAGAVSNEQY
TRBV27,TRBJ1-4,ASSRTGTNEKLF
TRBV27,TRBJ1-1,ASSSYRDDTEAF
TRBV6-5,TRBJ2-7,ASLAGSSEQY
TRBV5-1,TRBJ1-4,ASSLGFGTGEEKLF
TRBV9,TRBJ2-2,ASSVGHTGELF
TRBV19,TRBJ1-3,ASSAGTGQSGNTIY
TRBV6-5,TRBJ1-2,ASSYLSGTTNYGYT
TRBV11-2,TRBJ1-4,ASSPGQPNEKLF